This T cell receptor beta chain was retrieved from a study of T cells in localized non-small cell lung cancer. On this clone itself: Antigen specificity is unknown.

Clones were read by immunoSEQ multiplex PCR, and TCRdb kept only the in-frame ones, dropping some. The table shows about 79,000 clones, with 80% to 90% occurring only once. Study outcomes and limitations: Greater T cell density in blood accompanied longer overall survival. Paired adjacent lung recovered a median approximately 57 of the top 100 tumor clones.

The CDR3 length is 11 residues. The ends were cut back, 7 bases at V and 4 bases at J, with 8 bases in the middle. Germline V CDR1 and CDR2: SQVTM, ANQGSEA. The sequence was collected from a female donor older than 55 with stage I lung adenocarcinoma. The source material was peripheral blood, sampled before any cancer treatment. The chain couples TRBV29-1 to TRBJ2-1; possible D gene TRBD1, 6 bases. The CDR3 DNA reads TGCAGCGGAGGACAGTACAATGAGCAGTTCTTC. Translating gives CSGGQYNEQFF.